A selection of T cell receptor beta chains follows, all from one sample in a study of cytomegalovirus exposure and HLA in healthy donors. Sequencing was performed with immunoSEQ multiplex PCR; in TCRdb, only in-frame clones are kept and a portion is missing. The data hold 100,000 to 150,000 clones, with roughly 69% observed a single time. The sequenced material came from PBMCs. Receptors originate from a human donor in good health. CDR3s leave out the opening cysteine and the closing phenylalanine or tryptophan. The D gene is left open where the match is weak. For some rows the clone size is stated as once, few or many, or as a class when expanded; others skip it.

d_call: -; v_call: TRBV19; clone_size: -; j_call: TRBJ2-1; cdr3_aa: ASSVWGFEQF
d_call: -; v_call: TRBV5-6; clone_size: -; j_call: TRBJ2-1; cdr3_aa: ASSGGRSLRQF
d_call: TRBD2; v_call: TRBV13; clone_size: -; j_call: TRBJ2-7; cdr3_aa: ASSLGGGAYEQY
d_call: -; v_call: TRBV19; clone_size: -; j_call: TRBJ2-4; cdr3_aa: ASSPTGPVKNIQY
d_call: TRBD2; v_call: TRBV5-4; clone_size: -; j_call: TRBJ2-7; cdr3_aa: ASSLAASGRARVLYEQY
d_call: TRBD1; v_call: TRBV7-2; clone_size: -; j_call: TRBJ1-1; cdr3_aa: ASSLEQGITEAF
d_call: TRBD2; v_call: TRBV30; clone_size: -; j_call: TRBJ2-1; cdr3_aa: AWSTGASGAYNEQF
d_call: TRBD1; v_call: TRBV5-1; clone_size: -; j_call: TRBJ2-2; cdr3_aa: ASSPGGNTGELF
d_call: -; v_call: TRBV9; clone_size: few; j_call: TRBJ1-3; cdr3_aa: ASSVGVLGNTIY
d_call: -; v_call: TRBV6-5; clone_size: once; j_call: TRBJ1-2; cdr3_aa: ASSYSYGENYGYT
d_call: -; v_call: TRBV27; clone_size: few; j_call: TRBJ2-1; cdr3_aa: ASSLSQTAYNEQF
d_call: TRBD1; v_call: TRBV11-3; clone_size: -; j_call: TRBJ2-1; cdr3_aa: ASSPGTGTYNEQF
d_call: -; v_call: TRBV4-2; clone_size: -; j_call: TRBJ1-1; cdr3_aa: ASSQGSGLNTEAF
d_call: -; v_call: TRBV25-1; clone_size: once; j_call: TRBJ2-2; cdr3_aa: ASSEWGQGAGTGELL
d_call: -; v_call: TRBV6-6; clone_size: -; j_call: TRBJ1-3; cdr3_aa: ASSRDRFSGNTIY
d_call: TRBD2; v_call: TRBV27; clone_size: few; j_call: TRBJ2-1; cdr3_aa: ASESLAGGPGEQF
d_call: TRBD1; v_call: TRBV28; clone_size: few; j_call: TRBJ1-6; cdr3_aa: ASSWTGSSYNSPLH
d_call: TRBD2; v_call: TRBV19; clone_size: once; j_call: TRBJ2-5; cdr3_aa: ASRGRLAGDQETQY
d_call: TRBD1; v_call: TRBV2; clone_size: -; j_call: TRBJ1-3; cdr3_aa: ASSLTGASDTIY
d_call: TRBD2; v_call: TRBV7-2; clone_size: -; j_call: TRBJ2-1; cdr3_aa: ASSYQRGFLDEQF
d_call: TRBD2; v_call: TRBV27; clone_size: -; j_call: TRBJ2-7; cdr3_aa: ASSYLGLAGSAGQY
d_call: -; v_call: TRBV30; clone_size: -; j_call: TRBJ2-1; cdr3_aa: AWSVWGGAYNEQF
d_call: TRBD1; v_call: TRBV30; clone_size: few; j_call: TRBJ2-3; cdr3_aa: ACSDRVRDTQY
d_call: TRBD2; v_call: TRBV11-1; clone_size: -; j_call: TRBJ2-7; cdr3_aa: ASSLAGTSGSSYEQY
d_call: -; v_call: TRBV29-1; clone_size: few; j_call: TRBJ2-7; cdr3_aa: SVDQGYGLKYEQY
d_call: -; v_call: TRBV19; clone_size: few; j_call: TRBJ2-5; cdr3_aa: ASSITAGRAETQY
d_call: TRBD1; v_call: TRBV30; clone_size: -; j_call: TRBJ1-2; cdr3_aa: AWRRPGQGVIYGYT
d_call: -; v_call: TRBV6-1; clone_size: -; j_call: TRBJ2-7; cdr3_aa: ASSVGGPYEQY
d_call: -; v_call: TRBV6-4; clone_size: -; j_call: TRBJ2-2; cdr3_aa: ASRKEGISSAGELF
d_call: TRBD2; v_call: TRBV4-2; clone_size: -; j_call: TRBJ2-7; cdr3_aa: ASSQERGGLEQY
d_call: TRBD1; v_call: TRBV11-2; clone_size: -; j_call: TRBJ2-1; cdr3_aa: ASSQQTGAHEQF
d_call: -; v_call: TRBV5-1; clone_size: -; j_call: TRBJ2-1; cdr3_aa: ASSLAGTEQF
d_call: -; v_call: TRBV7-2; clone_size: -; j_call: TRBJ1-2; cdr3_aa: ASTLIGGAPPNYGYT
d_call: -; v_call: TRBV6-5; clone_size: -; j_call: TRBJ2-3; cdr3_aa: ASSYLDTQY
d_call: TRBD2; v_call: TRBV28; clone_size: -; j_call: TRBJ2-1; cdr3_aa: ASSFGTSRYNEQF
d_call: TRBD1; v_call: TRBV7-6; clone_size: -; j_call: TRBJ2-4; cdr3_aa: ASSPGTDKNIQY
d_call: -; v_call: TRBV7-3; clone_size: few; j_call: TRBJ2-5; cdr3_aa: ASSFGSVETQY
d_call: -; v_call: TRBV7-9; clone_size: -; j_call: TRBJ1-2; cdr3_aa: ASSPTALYGYT
d_call: -; v_call: TRBV2; clone_size: -; j_call: TRBJ1-1; cdr3_aa: ASSGQAKNTEAF
d_call: -; v_call: TRBV9; clone_size: -; j_call: TRBJ2-5; cdr3_aa: ASTPGGRVSGEQY
d_call: -; v_call: TRBV7-2; clone_size: -; j_call: TRBJ2-5; cdr3_aa: ASSLSSGPQY
d_call: -; v_call: TRBV27; clone_size: -; j_call: TRBJ2-1; cdr3_aa: ASSRDTPLSSYNEQF
d_call: -; v_call: TRBV19; clone_size: few; j_call: TRBJ2-5; cdr3_aa: ASSIVNQETQY
d_call: TRBD1; v_call: TRBV9; clone_size: -; j_call: TRBJ2-3; cdr3_aa: ASRLGDRGTDTQY
d_call: TRBD1; v_call: TRBV18; clone_size: -; j_call: TRBJ2-5; cdr3_aa: ASSPYAGQGSGTQY
d_call: TRBD2; v_call: TRBV28; clone_size: -; j_call: TRBJ2-3; cdr3_aa: ASRRAGGPSDTQY
d_call: -; v_call: TRBV6-5; clone_size: medium-sized; j_call: TRBJ1-1; cdr3_aa: ASRTDKNTEAF
d_call: TRBD1; v_call: TRBV2; clone_size: -; j_call: TRBJ1-2; cdr3_aa: ASSPVEGQASSYGYT
d_call: -; v_call: TRBV7-2; clone_size: -; j_call: TRBJ2-5; cdr3_aa: ASSFRVLETQY
d_call: -; v_call: TRBV4-3; clone_size: -; j_call: TRBJ1-1; cdr3_aa: ASSQKTGHTEAF
d_call: TRBD1; v_call: TRBV2; clone_size: -; j_call: TRBJ2-7; cdr3_aa: ASTRDSPYEQY
d_call: TRBD2; v_call: TRBV7-2; clone_size: few; j_call: TRBJ2-7; cdr3_aa: ASSSERGANYEQY
d_call: -; v_call: TRBV6-5; clone_size: -; j_call: TRBJ2-2; cdr3_aa: ASRRYRDTGELF